This T cell receptor beta chain was identified in a study of CXCR3-negative and CXCR3-positive naive CD8 T cells. Researchers reported sorting every CD8+ T cell subset in triplicate, roughly 290,000 cells per sort. CD45RO-CCR7+CD27+CD95- characterized naive CD8+ T cells. The length of the CDR3 is 12 residues. Germline V lookup: CDR1 SGHRS, CDR2 YFSETQ. UMI-labeled TRB cDNA libraries were prepared by 5' RACE. TCRdb reprocessed the 5' RACE reads; each CDR3 protein has one entry and no DNA is given. In all, the sample yields 40,000 to 45,000 distinct CDR3 sequences. The J gene is TRBJ2-7, the V gene TRBV5-1. The source material was naive CXCR3- CD8+ T cells from blood. The subset here: CD45RO-CCR7+CD27+CD95- naive CD8+ T cells lacking CXCR3 (TNR3-). The receptor comes from a human donor in good health. Some clones in this sample may be carry-over from other donors' samples. The CDR3 loop is CASSLDRAEQYF.